This T cell receptor beta chain was documented in a study of blood T cell repertoires in COVID-19. Turning to the study itself: The origin of the acute and convalescent COVID-19 samples was the United States, Italy and Spain.

Germline V lookup: CDR1 SGHNT, CDR2 YYREEE (reference sequence). J gave up 0 bases and V 2 bases, and 7 bases lay outside the gene matches. The CDR3 runs to 17 residues. Per the study methods: Amplification from reference gene primers served as the basis for estimated nucleated cell counts. TCRdb's table, derived via immunoSEQ multiplex PCR, lists solely in-frame clones and lacks some. V and J calls plus clone size are reproduced from that table; the DNA served to infer D and trimming. The sample gives 300,000 to 400,000 clones, around nine tenths of which show up once; 3.9% is in the top ten. A COVID-19 case had been met by exposed participants during the 2 weeks before study entry.

J is TRBJ1-4 and V is TRBV5-4, with TRBD1 identical over 7 bases. Source material: PBMCs or T cells enriched from blood (not recorded which). This clonotype was sampled from a woman in her 30s who had been exposed to COVID-19. The CDR3 loop reads CASSFYRGKATNEKLFF. The CDR3 region has the DNA TGTGCCAGCAGCTTCTACAGGGGAAAGGCAACTAATGAAAAACTGTTTTTT.